The clone carrying this T cell receptor beta chain turned up a few times. The entry originates in a study of T cell changes during pregnancy in multiple sclerosis. This table comes from immunoSEQ multiplex PCR, and its TCRdb copy is limited to in-frame clones, with some not included. The data show 15,000 to 25,000 clones, roughly nine tenths seen once. The ends lost 4 bases at V and 5 bases at J; junction bases unmatched: 16. From germline, CDR1 is SEHNR and CDR2 FQNEAQ (reference sequence). CDR3 length: 17 residues. Here the sequenced sample was CD8+ T cells from peripheral blood mononuclear cells, taken in the second trimester of pregnancy. This rearrangement joins TRBV7-9 to TRBJ2-7; TRBD1 aligns across 8 bases. The receptor was derived from a female donor in good health, enrolled as a control in a pregnancy study. Written as DNA, the CDR3 is TGTGCCAGCAGCTCCCCGGACAGGGCGCACTCCTATCACGAGCAGTACTTC. It specifies CASSSPDRAHSYHEQYF.